This is a list of T cell receptor beta chains from one sample in a study of OX40 agonist ivuxolimab in advanced cancers. The method was immunoSEQ multiplex PCR; TCRdb's version includes in-frame clones alone and lacks a portion of them. The sample contains about 80,000 clones, roughly 92% of which appear only once. The starting material was CD4+ or CD8+ T cells sorted from blood, obtained in a trial of the OX40 agonist ivuxolimab. The receptors derive from an adult with an advanced solid tumor such as melanoma, head and neck, liver or kidney cancer. CDR3s include the opening cysteine and the closing phenylalanine or tryptophan. The D gene is left open where the match is weak. Clone sizes are given selectively: once, few, many, or a class where the clone is expanded.

TRBJ2-7 | few | TRBD2 | TRBV5-1 | CASSLTGGSSYEQYF | TGCGCCAGCAGCTTGACGGGCGGGAGCTCCTACGAGCAGTACTTC
TRBJ2-5 | . | . | TRBV27 | CASSLAPRETQYF | TGTGCCAGCAGCCTAGCCCCCCGGGAGACCCAGTACTTC
TRBJ2-1 | . | . | TRBV6-4 | CASSEEFGDHYNEQFF | TGTGCCAGCAGTGAGGAATTTGGCGATCACTACAATGAGCAGTTCTTC
TRBJ2-2 | . | TRBD2 | TRBV5-8 | CASSFNLAGGVGAGELFF | TGTGCCAGCAGCTTTAACCTAGCGGGAGGAGTCGGGGCCGGGGAGCTGTTTTTT
TRBJ2-5 | . | . | TRBV7-6 | CASSLESARTQYF | TGTGCCAGCAGCTTAGAGTCGGCCAGGACCCAGTACTTC
TRBJ1-1 | once | TRBD1 | TRBV5-1 | CASSKRQGAARNTEAFF | TGCGCCAGCAGCAAGAGACAGGGGGCGGCTAGAAACACTGAAGCTTTCTTT
TRBJ2-3 | . | . | TRBV20-1 | CSKDLADTQYF | TGCAGCAAAGACTTAGCAGATACGCAGTATTTT
TRBJ2-1 | . | TRBD2 | TRBV5-1 | CASSLLASGRSSGRYHEQFF | TGCGCCAGCAGCCTCCTTGCGTCCGGCCGCTCTAGCGGGAGGTACCATGAGCAGTTCTTC
TRBJ2-7 | . | TRBD1 | TRBV28 | CASTQQGSSYEQYF | TGTGCCAGCACCCAACAGGGGTCGTCCTACGAGCAGTACTTC
TRBJ2-7 | . | TRBD2 | TRBV7-2 | CASSLELASGAQYF | TGTGCCAGCAGCTTAGAGTTAGCCAGCGGGGCTCAGTACTTC
TRBJ1-5 | . | . | TRBV11-2 | CASSPGAGINQPQHF | TGTGCCAGCAGCCCTGGGGCAGGGATCAATCAGCCCCAGCATTTT
TRBJ2-7 | . | . | TRBV30 | CAWSRGGSYEQYF | TGTGCCTGGAGCCGGGGAGGCTCCTACGAGCAGTACTTC
TRBJ2-5 | . | . | TRBV18 | CASSPRVETQYF | TGTGCCAGCTCACCACGCGTGGAGACCCAGTACTTC
TRBJ1-3 | . | . | TRBV28 | CASLRGGAGNTIYF | TGTGCCAGCCTCCGAGGGGGGGCTGGAAACACCATATATTTT